This TCR beta chain was obtained from a study of blood T cell repertoires in COVID-19. Across the study: The samples span acute and convalescent COVID-19 from the United States, Italy and Spain. From T cells, B-cell-depleted T cells, or PBMCs came the material, which was cDNA or gDNA.

Clones were read by immunoSEQ multiplex PCR, and TCRdb kept only the in-frame ones, dropping some. The sample shows around 82,000 clones, approximately 90% of them seen only once. Germline V CDR1 and CDR2: SQVTM, ANQGSEA. The V and J ends lost 2 bases and 8 bases respectively, with 12 bases between them. This CDR3 is built from 12 residues. This TCR derives from a human donor in a cohort sampled during active COVID-19. Sequenced sample: peripheral blood. The chain is built from TRBV29-1 and TRBJ1-2; a weak D match, TRBD1 (6 bases). CDR3 in DNA: TGCAGCGTTGAAACAGGGTTGGACGGCTACACCTTC. This sequence encodes CSVETGLDGYTF.